The 8 T cell receptor beta chains below come from one sample, sequenced in a study of post-analysis software for immune sequencing data. Unique molecular identifiers had been added to the TCR beta cDNA libraries. TCRdb independently ran MiXCR on the PCR reads; one entry per CDR3 protein. In the table there are roughly 400,000 distinct CDR3 sequences, roughly 38% of which are singletons. The antigens these receptors bind are not known. The study's findings and limits: Roughly 5 TRBV segments occurring more often in patients than controls included TRBV5-6, TRBV5-1 and TRBV20-1.

The sequenced sample was blood. These receptors were obtained from a girl aged 2 to 10 with multiple sclerosis.

This clonotype has at least ten counts. The chain carries TRBV6-4 and TRBJ2-1, with 9 bases that match TRBD1. V was pared by 4 bases and J by 3 bases, with 1 base of the junction left unmatched. The CDR3 runs 14 residues. The germline V gene encodes CDR1 MRHNA and CDR2 SNTAGT. The CDR3 DNA reads TGTGCCAGCAGTGTGACAGGGGGCTACAATGAGCAGTTCTTC. This sequence encodes CASSVTGGYNEQFF.

V gene TRBV5-6 combines with J gene TRBJ2-5; the D gene could be TRBD1 or TRBD2 (5 bases each). The J call could be wrong; TRBJ2-7 is a better fit for the DNA end. Germline V gives CDR1 SGHDT, CDR2 YYEEEE. This CDR3 spans 16 amino acids. The CDR3 DNA follows: TGTGCCAGCAGCTTGCTCGCCAGGGAGTGGGCCTACGAGCAGTACTTC. As protein: CASSLLAREWAYEQYF.

This clonotype was observed a few times. The chain uses TRBV6-1 and TRBJ1-6, with D unclear. Germline values: CDR1 MNHNS, CDR2 SASEGT. There are 17 residues in the CDR3. V gave up 5 bases and J gave up 1 base, with 15 bases separating them. CDR3: CASSTFPRNSYNSPLHF. CDR3 DNA: TGTGCCAGCAGTACCTTCCCGCGAAATTCCTATAATTCACCCCTCCACTTT.

As regards this clonotype: One end of the junction does not line up with germline, which may come from a read error. CDR3 loop: CASSLGSGTDAQYF. The CDR3, as DNA: TGTGCCAGCAGCTTAGGGTCAGGCACAGATGCGCAGTATTTT. The chain recombines TRBV7-7 with TRBJ2-3; D call uncertain. The CDR3 has 14 amino acids. CDR1 SSHAT and CDR2 FNYEAQ come from the germline V gene (reference sequence).

The chain employs TRBV7-9 and TRBJ1-2, with a tentative D call TRBD1 (5 bases). V lost 3 bases and J 2 bases, leaving 16 bases between the germline ends. Germline V CDR1 and CDR2: SEHNR, FQNEAQ (reference sequence). CDR3 length: 16 residues. Written as DNA, the CDR3 is TGTGCCAGCAGCTTGATACGAGCAGGGACCAACTATGGCTACACCTTC. Translation: CASSLIRAGTNYGYTF.

This clonotype was observed at least ten times. The chain employs TRBV7-2 and TRBJ2-7, with 10 bases aligning to TRBD2. The CDR3 runs to 15 residues. Germline loops: CDR1 SGHTA, CDR2 FQGNSA. Trimming took 2 bases from V and 3 from J; bases not matched to a gene: 4. The CDR3 nucleotides are TGTGCCAGCAGCTTACGACTAGCGGGCCTCTACGAGCAGTACTTC. It codes for CASSLRLAGLYEQYF.

The rearrangement links TRBV25-1 to TRBJ1-2, with D uncertain. V was clipped by 7 bases and J by 8 bases, with 17 bases between them. The CDR3 runs 13 residues. The V gene's germline CDR1 is MGHDK and CDR2 SYGVNS. The CDR3 region has the DNA TGTGCCAGCACTCCTCGGGAGGGTAGGGGCTACACCTTC. As protein: CASTPREGRGYTF.

The chain couples TRBV24-1 to TRBJ2-4; D is unresolved. The DNA matches TRBJ2-5 better at its end, which makes the J call doubtful. CDR1 is KGHDR and CDR2 is SFDVKD in the germline V gene. The length of the CDR3 is 15 residues. The CDR3 bases are TGTGCCACCAGTGATTCTTCGGGTCTTTGGGAGACCCAGTACTTC. This encodes CATSDSSGLWETQYF.